Given below is one T cell receptor (beta chain) in context. This record comes from a study of blood T cell repertoires in COVID-19. Authors' processing steps: Using reference gene primer amplification, nucleated cell counts were estimated. The assay was immunoSEQ multiplex PCR, and TCRdb's table has in-frame clones only and misses some. The D gene and trimming were derived from the DNA, and the V and J assignments and clone size from that table. The sample has hundreds of thousands of clones; roughly 85% are singletons. This CDR3 contains 14 residues. CDR1 and CDR2 from the germline V gene are MNHEY and SMNVEV (reference sequence). Trimming stripped 3 bases from V and 0 bases from J, with 8 bases between.

The chain uses TRBV27 and TRBJ1-2; maybe TRBD1 (6 bases). This sequence was found in a woman aged 35 to 49 who had been exposed to COVID-19. The sample taken for sequencing was PBMCs or T cells enriched from blood (not recorded which). The DNA of the CDR3 is TGTGCCAGCAGTTTGGACAGTACTAACTATGGCTACACCTTC. This gives the protein CASSLDSTNYGYTF.